This T cell receptor beta chain was retrieved from a study of cytomegalovirus exposure and HLA in healthy donors. Study overall: Roughly four fifths of 398 genotyped donors fell in the Caucasian-associated ancestry cluster.

The PCR employed 60 Vbeta primers together with 13 Jbeta primers. Here immunoSEQ multiplex PCR was the method, and the copy in TCRdb shows in-frame clones only, minus some. The sample holds about 250,000 clones, roughly two thirds seen once. Germline V gene lookup returns CDR1 SGHRS and CDR2 YFSETQ. The ends were cut back, 4 bases at V and 1 base at J, with 12 bases in the middle. The CDR3 extends over 15 amino acids. In the case of this clone: Antigen unknown.

Broader study findings: TCR association rates varied by HLA locus in a later analysis, with DRB1 highest and HLA-C lowest. Across donors, sequencing depth was assumed by presence/absence analyses to be roughly uniform.

V gene TRBV5-1 combines with J gene TRBJ2-1; D is possibly TRBD1 (7 bases). The specimen was PBMCs. This sequence was found in a female donor in good health and CMV-seronegative. Here the CDR3 DNA reads TGCGCCAGCAGCCAGGGGGGAACTTCCTACAATGAGCAGTTCTTC. Its translation: CASSQGGTSYNEQFF.